The T cell receptor beta chain described here comes from a study of cytomegalovirus exposure and HLA in healthy donors. This PCR relied on a set of 60 Vbeta primers and 13 Jbeta primers. The assay was immunoSEQ multiplex PCR, and TCRdb's table has in-frame clones only and misses some. The sample contains about 160,000 clones, roughly 78% of which appear only once. The donors (healthy individuals) were bone marrow donors. CDR1 and CDR2 (germline): MNHNS, SASEGT. This CDR3 region has 15 residues. V gave up 2 bases and J gave up 5 bases; unmatched junction bases: 6. To note about this clone: Its antigen is still unknown.

Study conclusions and caveats: Productive rates of about 90% or about 30% were seen for most TCR beta V segments in an earlier analysis. As immune exposure information, only CMV serostatus was available. In a later analysis, productive TCRs from donors in an Asian-associated ancestry cluster reportedly carried fewer N-insertions than the cohort mean.

The chain uses TRBV6-1 and TRBJ2-5, with TRBD2 matching over 9 bases. This TCR was recovered from a man aged 35 to 55 in good health and CMV-seropositive. Specimen: PBMCs. DNA for the CDR3: TGTGCCAGCAGTGAAATTAGCGGGGGTTCGGAGACCCAGTACTTC. It encodes CASSEISGGSETQYF.